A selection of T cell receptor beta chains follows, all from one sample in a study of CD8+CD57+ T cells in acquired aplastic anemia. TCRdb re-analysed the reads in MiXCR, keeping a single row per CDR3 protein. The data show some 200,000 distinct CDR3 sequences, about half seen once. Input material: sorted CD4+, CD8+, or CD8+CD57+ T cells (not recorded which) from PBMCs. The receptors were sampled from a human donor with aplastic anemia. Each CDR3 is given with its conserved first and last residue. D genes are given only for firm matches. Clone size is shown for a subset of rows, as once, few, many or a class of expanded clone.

CDR3 DNA: TGCAGTGTAAGGACTAGCGGCGGTATGGGAGAGACCCAGTACTTC; CDR3 protein: CSVRTSGGMGETQYF; clone size: .; CDR3 length: 15; V gene: TRBV20-1; J gene: TRBJ2-5; D gene: TRBD2
CDR3 DNA: TGTGCCAGTAGTATTACGTGGAACACTGAAGCTTTCTTT; CDR3 protein: CASSITWNTEAFF; clone size: .; CDR3 length: 13; V gene: TRBV19; J gene: TRBJ1-1; D gene: .
CDR3 DNA: TGCGCCAGCAGCTACCCAGGGTTCCGGAATGAGCAGTTCTTC; CDR3 protein: CASSYPGFRNEQFF; clone size: many; CDR3 length: 14; V gene: TRBV5-1; J gene: TRBJ2-1; D gene: .
CDR3 DNA: TGCAGCGTCTGGACTAGCGGGTACAATGAGCAGTTCTTC; CDR3 protein: CSVWTSGYNEQFF; clone size: .; CDR3 length: 13; V gene: TRBV29-1; J gene: TRBJ2-1; D gene: TRBD2
CDR3 DNA: TGTGCCAGCAGCCGACAGGGGGCCAACGTCCTGACTTTC; CDR3 protein: CASSRQGANVLTF; clone size: .; CDR3 length: 13; V gene: TRBV3-1; J gene: TRBJ2-6; D gene: .
CDR3 DNA: TGTGCCAGTAAGGGGGGCCAAGAGACCCAGTACTTC; CDR3 protein: CASKGGQETQYF; clone size: .; CDR3 length: 12; V gene: TRBV19; J gene: TRBJ2-5; D gene: .
CDR3 DNA: TGTGCCAGCAGCTTAGTGGCCGGCCATGAAAAACTGTTTTTT; CDR3 protein: CASSLVAGHEKLFF; clone size: many; CDR3 length: 14; V gene: TRBV7-2; J gene: TRBJ1-4; D gene: .
CDR3 DNA: TGTGCCAGCAGTTTAAACGGACTACAAGAGACCCAGTACTTC; CDR3 protein: CASSLNGLQETQYF; clone size: few; CDR3 length: 14; V gene: TRBV2; J gene: TRBJ2-5; D gene: .
CDR3 DNA: TGTGCCAGCACAGGGGGCGGCGGAAAACTGTTTTTT; CDR3 protein: CASTGGGGKLFF; clone size: few; CDR3 length: 12; V gene: TRBV25-1; J gene: TRBJ1-4; D gene: TRBD1
CDR3 DNA: TGTGCCAGCAGCTTTGGGGGACGCACAGATACGCAGTATTTT; CDR3 protein: CASSFGGRTDTQYF; clone size: many; CDR3 length: 14; V gene: TRBV7-2; J gene: TRBJ2-3; D gene: .
CDR3 DNA: TGTGCCAGCAGTCCCTACCCGGGGCGCCAGCGCACTGAAGCTTTCTTT; CDR3 protein: CASSPYPGRQRTEAFF; clone size: few; CDR3 length: 16; V gene: TRBV12-3/TRBV12-4; J gene: TRBJ1-1; D gene: .
CDR3 DNA: TGTGCCAGCAGCACGGACCGTGACAATGAGCAGTTCTTC; CDR3 protein: CASSTDRDNEQFF; clone size: .; CDR3 length: 13; V gene: TRBV7-2; J gene: TRBJ2-1; D gene: .
CDR3 DNA: TGCGCCAGCAGCCAAGAGGCTAGCGGGGACACAGATACGCAGTATTTT; CDR3 protein: CASSQEASGDTDTQYF; clone size: many; CDR3 length: 16; V gene: TRBV4-3; J gene: TRBJ2-3; D gene: TRBD2
CDR3 DNA: TGCAGCGTTGAACATACCTACGAGCAGTGCTTC; CDR3 protein: CSVEHTYEQCF; clone size: once; CDR3 length: 11; V gene: TRBV29-1; J gene: TRBJ2-7; D gene: .
CDR3 DNA: TGTGCCAGTAGTATCATACTAGCGTACTACAATGAGCAGTTCTTC; CDR3 protein: CASSIILAYYNEQFF; clone size: .; CDR3 length: 15; V gene: TRBV19; J gene: TRBJ2-1; D gene: TRBD2
CDR3 DNA: TGTGCCTGGAGTTACAGGGTGGGTGAAGCTTTCTTT; CDR3 protein: CAWSYRVGEAFF; clone size: many; CDR3 length: 12; V gene: TRBV30; J gene: TRBJ1-1; D gene: .
CDR3 DNA: TGTGCCAGCAGCTTCGGACCGGACCACTCCTACGAGCAGTACTTC; CDR3 protein: CASSFGPDHSYEQYF; clone size: .; CDR3 length: 15; V gene: TRBV7-4; J gene: TRBJ2-7; D gene: .
CDR3 DNA: TGTGCCAGCAGCCAAGTAACAGAGACCCAGTACTTC; CDR3 protein: CASSQVTETQYF; clone size: .; CDR3 length: 12; V gene: TRBV14; J gene: TRBJ2-5; D gene: .
CDR3 DNA: TGCGCCAGCAGCCAGCCGACAGGGGGCGAGGGCTACACCTTC; CDR3 protein: CASSQPTGGEGYTF; clone size: .; CDR3 length: 14; V gene: TRBV4-1; J gene: TRBJ1-2; D gene: TRBD1
CDR3 DNA: TGTGCCAGCAGTCAACAGGGTAACTATGGCTACACCTTC; CDR3 protein: CASSQQGNYGYTF; clone size: many; CDR3 length: 13; V gene: TRBV7-9; J gene: TRBJ1-2; D gene: .
CDR3 DNA: TGCGCCAGCAGACCGACAGGGGACACAGATACGCAGTATTTT; CDR3 protein: CASRPTGDTDTQYF; clone size: .; CDR3 length: 14; V gene: TRBV7-6; J gene: TRBJ2-3; D gene: TRBD1
CDR3 DNA: TGTGCCACCCAGGCGGGGTCCACTGAAGCTTTCTTT; CDR3 protein: CATQAGSTEAFF; clone size: .; CDR3 length: 12; V gene: TRBV19; J gene: TRBJ1-1; D gene: .
CDR3 DNA: TGCAGCGGCAAGACAGGGACGGGGGACACCGGGGAGCTGTTTTTT; CDR3 protein: CSGKTGTGDTGELFF; clone size: .; CDR3 length: 15; V gene: TRBV29-1; J gene: TRBJ2-2; D gene: .
CDR3 DNA: TGTGCCAGCAGCTCGAGCTTGTTCGAGCAGTACTTC; CDR3 protein: CASSSSLFEQYF; clone size: .; CDR3 length: 12; V gene: TRBV7-9; J gene: TRBJ2-7; D gene: .
CDR3 DNA: TGTGCCAGCACACGGGAGGACTTCACCGGGGAGCTGTTTTTT; CDR3 protein: CASTREDFTGELFF; clone size: many; CDR3 length: 14; V gene: TRBV14; J gene: TRBJ2-2; D gene: TRBD2
CDR3 DNA: TGCGCCAGCAGCTTAGCTGGGAACACTGAAGCTTTCTTT; CDR3 protein: CASSLAGNTEAFF; clone size: many; CDR3 length: 13; V gene: TRBV5-1; J gene: TRBJ1-1; D gene: .
CDR3 DNA: TGTGCCAGCAGTGGGGGGCCCACAGATACGCAGTATTTT; CDR3 protein: CASSGGPTDTQYF; clone size: .; CDR3 length: 13; V gene: TRBV7-3; J gene: TRBJ2-3; D gene: .
CDR3 DNA: TGCAGTGCCCCCAGGGCCTCGAGTTATTCACCCCTCCACTTT; CDR3 protein: CSAPRASSYSPLHF; clone size: .; CDR3 length: 14; V gene: TRBV20-1; J gene: TRBJ1-6; D gene: .
CDR3 DNA: TGTGCCAGCGAGGACGGGAACACTGAAGCTTTCTTT; CDR3 protein: CASEDGNTEAFF; clone size: few; CDR3 length: 12; V gene: TRBV2; J gene: TRBJ1-1; D gene: .
CDR3 DNA: TGCGCCAGCAGCTCGGGACTAGCGGGGGGGAGTAGCACAGATACGCAGTATTTT; CDR3 protein: CASSSGLAGGSSTDTQYF; clone size: .; CDR3 length: 18; V gene: TRBV5-1; J gene: TRBJ2-3; D gene: TRBD2
CDR3 DNA: TGTGCCACCAGCAGAACCGGGACCACCGCAACGGGATCCCCCTACGAGCAGTACTTC; CDR3 protein: CATSRTGTTATGSPYEQYF; clone size: .; CDR3 length: 19; V gene: TRBV15; J gene: TRBJ2-7; D gene: .
CDR3 DNA: TGTGCCAGCAGCGTAGAACACATCTCCTACGAGCAGTACTTC; CDR3 protein: CASSVEHISYEQYF; clone size: many; CDR3 length: 14; V gene: TRBV9; J gene: TRBJ2-7; D gene: .
CDR3 DNA: TGTGCCAGCAGCTTAACGGCGGGGGGAATGGCAGGGGAGACCCAGTACTTC; CDR3 protein: CASSLTAGGMAGETQYF; clone size: many; CDR3 length: 17; V gene: TRBV7-3; J gene: TRBJ2-5; D gene: TRBD2
CDR3 DNA: TGTGCCACCAGTGACCAGACTAGCACCGGGGAGCTGTTTTTT; CDR3 protein: CATSDQTSTGELFF; clone size: few; CDR3 length: 14; V gene: TRBV24-1; J gene: TRBJ2-2; D gene: .
CDR3 DNA: TGTGCCAGCAGCTTAACAGCGGGGTCTAATTCACCCCTCCACTTT; CDR3 protein: CASSLTAGSNSPLHF; clone size: many; CDR3 length: 15; V gene: TRBV7-2; J gene: TRBJ1-6; D gene: .
CDR3 DNA: TGCGCCAGCAGTGAGGGTAGACAGGGAGCTTTCTTT; CDR3 protein: CASSEGRQGAFF; clone size: once; CDR3 length: 12; V gene: TRBV10-2; J gene: TRBJ1-1; D gene: TRBD1
CDR3 DNA: TGTGCCAGCAGTAAATTGGGGGGGCAAGGGCAGTACTTC; CDR3 protein: CASSKLGGQGQYF; clone size: .; CDR3 length: 13; V gene: TRBV27; J gene: TRBJ2-7; D gene: .
CDR3 DNA: TGTGCCAGCAGCCACACCGGGACAGGGAACACCGGGGAGCTGTTTTTT; CDR3 protein: CASSHTGTGNTGELFF; clone size: .; CDR3 length: 16; V gene: TRBV11-1; J gene: TRBJ2-2; D gene: TRBD1
CDR3 DNA: TGTGCCAGCAGTTTAAGGGCAGACCGCTATGGCTACACCTTC; CDR3 protein: CASSLRADRYGYTF; clone size: .; CDR3 length: 14; V gene: TRBV27; J gene: TRBJ1-2; D gene: .
CDR3 DNA: TGTGCCAGCAGCGCCGGCGGGCAGGGAAACATTCAGTACTTC; CDR3 protein: CASSAGGQGNIQYF; clone size: many; CDR3 length: 14; V gene: TRBV12-3/TRBV12-4; J gene: TRBJ2-4; D gene: .
CDR3 DNA: TGCAGCGTGGACCCGTGGGAGGTTACAGATACGCAGTATTTT; CDR3 protein: CSVDPWEVTDTQYF; clone size: few; CDR3 length: 14; V gene: TRBV29-1; J gene: TRBJ2-3; D gene: .
CDR3 DNA: TGCAGCGTTGAAGGCCAGGGAGTCTATGGCTACACCTTC; CDR3 protein: CSVEGQGVYGYTF; clone size: .; CDR3 length: 13; V gene: TRBV29-1; J gene: TRBJ1-2; D gene: .
CDR3 DNA: TGCAGCGTCACTAGTCGGAACGAGCAGTACTTC; CDR3 protein: CSVTSRNEQYF; clone size: .; CDR3 length: 11; V gene: TRBV29-1; J gene: TRBJ2-7; D gene: .
CDR3 DNA: TGTGCCAGCAGTCGTGACACCCTCGGGAGGTCCCAGCATTTT; CDR3 protein: CASSRDTLGRSQHF; clone size: few; CDR3 length: 14; V gene: TRBV2; J gene: TRBJ1-5; D gene: .
CDR3 DNA: TGTGCCAGCAGTTACTTACCGACAGTGAACACTGAAGCTTTCTTT; CDR3 protein: CASSYLPTVNTEAFF; clone size: few; CDR3 length: 15; V gene: TRBV6-2/TRBV6-3; J gene: TRBJ1-1; D gene: .
CDR3 DNA: TGTGCCAGCAGCTTATGGGCGGGGGGCGCGGGGAACACTGAAGCTTTCTTT; CDR3 protein: CASSLWAGGAGNTEAFF; clone size: many; CDR3 length: 17; V gene: TRBV7-6; J gene: TRBJ1-1; D gene: .
CDR3 DNA: TGCAGTGCTAGAGTCATAGGCCTCTATGGCTACACCTTC; CDR3 protein: CSARVIGLYGYTF; clone size: .; CDR3 length: 13; V gene: TRBV20-1; J gene: TRBJ1-2; D gene: .
CDR3 DNA: TGTGCCAGTGGCGGACAGGTCAATCAGCCCCAGTACTTC; CDR3 protein: CASGGQVNQPQYF; clone size: few; CDR3 length: 13; V gene: TRBV19; J gene: TRBJ2-5; D gene: TRBD1
CDR3 DNA: TGTGCCAGCAGCGTTAGCGCGAGTTCCTACGAGCAGTACTTC; CDR3 protein: CASSVSASSYEQYF; clone size: .; CDR3 length: 14; V gene: TRBV9; J gene: TRBJ2-7; D gene: .
CDR3 DNA: TGTGCCAGCAGACGACAGGACAGGTCGTCCTACGAGCAGTACTTC; CDR3 protein: CASRRQDRSSYEQYF; clone size: .; CDR3 length: 15; V gene: TRBV7-9; J gene: TRBJ2-7; D gene: TRBD1
CDR3 DNA: TGCAGTGCTAGCGGAGTGGGGACTAGCGGAACCTACGAGCAGTACTTC; CDR3 protein: CSASGVGTSGTYEQYF; clone size: few; CDR3 length: 16; V gene: TRBV20-1; J gene: TRBJ2-7; D gene: TRBD2
CDR3 DNA: TGTGCTAGCCCTTACTTGAACACTGAAGCTTTCTTT; CDR3 protein: CASPYLNTEAFF; clone size: .; CDR3 length: 12; V gene: TRBV7-3; J gene: TRBJ1-1; D gene: .
CDR3 DNA: TGCAGTGCTAGAGATTACGGCAGGGGGGAATACGAGCAGTACTTC; CDR3 protein: CSARDYGRGEYEQYF; clone size: .; CDR3 length: 15; V gene: TRBV20-1; J gene: TRBJ2-7; D gene: .
CDR3 DNA: TGTGCCAGCAGCTTGTCTAGCGGAGGGGGCAAGACCCAGTACTTC; CDR3 protein: CASSLSSGGGKTQYF; clone size: many; CDR3 length: 15; V gene: TRBV5-8; J gene: TRBJ2-5; D gene: .
CDR3 DNA: TGCGCCAGCAGCTTGGCCGGACAGGACTATGAAAAACTGTTTTTT; CDR3 protein: CASSLAGQDYEKLFF; clone size: few; CDR3 length: 15; V gene: TRBV5-1; J gene: TRBJ1-4; D gene: TRBD1
CDR3 DNA: TGTGCCAGCAGTGACCCAGACAGGGCTGGCACAGATACGCAGTATTTT; CDR3 protein: CASSDPDRAGTDTQYF; clone size: .; CDR3 length: 16; V gene: TRBV6-4; J gene: TRBJ2-3; D gene: TRBD1
CDR3 DNA: TGCAGTGCCGCGGGACTAGCGGACAAATATACGCAGTATTTT; CDR3 protein: CSAAGLADKYTQYF; clone size: few; CDR3 length: 14; V gene: TRBV20-1; J gene: TRBJ2-3; D gene: TRBD2